A single sample gave rise to the 16 T cell receptor beta chains below, sequenced in a study of shared clonotypes between healthy human individuals. TCRdb keeps only in-frame clones here, not all; method: immunoSEQ multiplex PCR. The data hold millions of clones, with around 95% observed a single time. The material sequenced was naive CD4+ T cells sorted from blood. The subset here: CD45RA+ positively selected. The receptors originated from a man aged 18 to 30 in good health.

In the case of this clone: Other nucleotide sequences from this sample produce the same CDR3. The chain uses TRBV6-5 and TRBJ1-2, with unresolved D. Germline CDR1 and CDR2: MNHEY and SVGAGI. The CDR3 runs 13 residues. V lost 3 bases, J lost 4 bases, and 9 bases lay in between. In DNA, the CDR3 is TGTGCCAGCAGTTATGTCGGCAGCTATGGCTACACCTTC. Amino acid sequence: CASSYVGSYGYTF.

As for this clone: An end of the junction differs from the germline gene, which may be a read error. V usage is TRBV5-6 and J usage is TRBJ2-7; TRBD1 agrees at 8 bases. The germline gives CDR1 SGHDT, CDR2 YYEEEE. The length of the CDR3 is 11 residues. CDR3 DNA sequence: TGTGCCAGCAGCTATGGACAGGGTTGGAACTTC. This translates into CASSYGQGWNF.

CDR3 sequence (DNA): TGTGCCAGCAGCTTGGTGCAAAGCACAGATACGCAGTATTTT. Its protein is CASSLVQSTDTQYF. The V gene is TRBV5-6, the J gene TRBJ2-3; D uncertain. Germline V gene data show CDR1 as SGHDT and CDR2 as YYEEEE. V was pared by 0 bases and J by 0 bases, with 5 bases between. The CDR3 is 14 amino acids.

V gene TRBV28 combines with J gene TRBJ1-3; D unresolved. This CDR3 is 15 amino acids long. Germline CDR1 and CDR2: MDHEN and SYDVKM. The V gene lost 2 bases and the J gene lost 0 bases, with 8 bases spanning the gap. The CDR3 DNA follows: TGTGCCAGCAGTTTACCGCAGCTCTCTGGAAACACCATATATTTT. Its protein is CASSLPQLSGNTIYF.

In its sample, this clone was seen once. The rearrangement uses TRBV11-3 and TRBJ2-7; no clear D gene. This CDR3 has 9 residues. The germline CDR1 and CDR2 sequences are SGHNT and YENEEA. Trimming pared 3 bases from V and 10 bases from J, leaving 4 bases between. The DNA of the CDR3 is TGTGCCAGCAGCTTGGAACAGTACTTC. It yields the protein CASSLEQYF.

The J gene is TRBJ2-3, the V gene TRBV4-3; the D gene is possibly TRBD2 (6 bases). V shed 2 bases and J shed 0 bases, with 9 bases lying between them. The germline gives CDR1 LGHNA, CDR2 YSLEER. There are 15 residues in the CDR3. The CDR3 bases are TGCGCCAGCAGCCAATCTAGCGCGAGCACAGATACGCAGTATTTT. The encoded protein is CASSQSSASTDTQYF.

As for this clone: The sample has other DNA sequences that encode this CDR3 too. The rearrangement links TRBV11-3 to TRBJ1-1, with D tentatively TRBD1 (5 bases). CDR3 length equals 13 residues. The germline V gene encodes CDR1 SGHNT and CDR2 YENEEA. Trimming cost V 3 bases and J 1 base, with 6 bases left between them. CDR3 protein: CASSLGQNTEAFF. The CDR3 DNA reads TGTGCCAGCAGCTTGGGGCAGAACACTGAAGCTTTCTTT.

The chain employs TRBV9 and TRBJ2-2; D remains ambiguous. Trimming removed 0 bases from V and 4 bases from J, with 7 bases in between. The CDR3 extends over 14 amino acids. Germline assignment: CDR1 SGDLS and CDR2 YYNGEE. In nucleotides, the CDR3 is TGTGCCAGCAGCGTAGGAAGAGGCACCGGGGAGCTGTTTTTT. Encoded protein: CASSVGRGTGELFF.

Regarding this clone: Distinct nucleotide sequences in the sample also encode this CDR3. This chain connects TRBV6-6 to TRBJ2-5; D may be TRBD1 (6 bases). CDR3 length: 15 residues. The V and J ends lost 0 bases and 2 bases respectively, with 10 bases between them. Germline V lookup: CDR1 MNHNY, CDR2 SVGAGI (reference sequence). CDR3 amino acids: CASSYSRQVQETQYF. CDR3 DNA sequence: TGTGCCAGCAGTTACTCAAGACAGGTTCAAGAGACCCAGTACTTC.

The V gene is TRBV10-3, the J gene TRBJ1-2; D remains unclear. The CDR3 totals 14 residues. V lost 0 bases to trimming and J lost 6 bases, with 11 bases between them. Germline loops: CDR1 ENHRY, CDR2 SYGVKD. The chain's CDR3 is CAISESMGKDGYTF. Here the CDR3 DNA reads TGTGCCATCAGTGAGTCGATGGGGAAGGATGGCTACACCTTC.

The chain joins TRBV10-3 to TRBJ2-6; D assignment may be TRBD1 or TRBD2 (6 bases each). Trimming pared 3 bases from V and 4 bases from J, leaving 13 bases between. Germline V gives CDR1 ENHRY, CDR2 SYGVKD. CDR3 length: 16 amino acids. The CDR3: CAISENREAGANVLTF. The CDR3 DNA reads as TGTGCCATCAGTGAAAACAGGGAGGCCGGGGCCAACGTCCTGACTTTC.

This chain uses TRBV7-2 with TRBJ1-5; D is ambiguous. CDR3 size: 14 residues. V dropped 1 base and J dropped 3 bases, with 7 bases sitting between them. Germline CDR1 SGHTA, CDR2 FQGNSA. CDR3 amino acids: CASSLVHNNQPQHF. The DNA of the CDR3 is TGTGCCAGCAGCTTAGTACACAACAATCAGCCCCAGCATTTT. The variable domain in full, completed from reference TRBV7-2 and TRBJ1-5, reads GAGVSQSPSNKVTEKGKDVELRCDPISGHTALYWYRQSLGQGLEFLIYFQGNSAPDKSGLPSDRFSAERTGGSVSTLTIQRTQQEDSAVYLCASSLVHNNQPQHFGDGTRLSIL.

The chain joins TRBV27 to TRBJ2-7, with 11 bases matching TRBD2. The CDR3 runs 15 residues. Per the germline V gene, CDR1 is MNHEY and CDR2 is SMNVEV (reference sequence). The V gene end was trimmed by 5 bases and the J gene end by 3 bases; junction bases not matched to a gene: 6. The CDR3 sequence: CASSLGLAENYEQYF. The DNA for the CDR3 is TGTGCCAGCAGTCTGGGACTAGCGGAGAACTACGAGCAGTACTTC.

This clone was seen only a few times. The chain combines TRBV14 with TRBJ2-3; tentative D call: TRBD2 (6 bases). V was shortened by 4 bases and J by 9 bases, with 11 bases between the two germline ends. The CDR3 covers 12 residues. The germline V gene encodes CDR1 SGHDN and CDR2 FVKESK. CDR3 loop: CASSLPGETQYF. In DNA form, the CDR3 reads TGTGCCAGCAGCCTCCCGGGGGAGACGCAGTATTTT.

This chain joins TRBV2 and TRBJ1-4; 7 bases map to TRBD1. V was clipped by 8 bases and J by 5 bases; unmatched bases: 8. This CDR3 is built from 14 residues. Germline V gene lookup returns CDR1 SNHLY and CDR2 FYNNEI. The CDR3 here is CASGRDRQNEKLFF. For the CDR3, the DNA is TGTGCCAGCGGACGGGACAGACAAAATGAAAAACTGTTTTTT. The complete variable domain, with remaining parts taken from reference TRBV2 and TRBJ1-4, reads EPEVTQTPSHQVTQMGQEVILRCVPISNHLYFYWYRQILGQKVEFLVSFYNNEISEKSEIFDDQFSVERPDGSNFTLKIRSTKLEDSAMYFCASGRDRQNEKLFFGSGTQLSVL.

The chain has TRBV7-4 and TRBJ2-1; D perhaps matches TRBD1 (6 bases). V lost 5 bases to trimming and J lost 4 bases, with 21 bases between them. The CDR3 sequence is 17 residues long. CDR1 and CDR2 (germline): SGHVT, SQSDAQ. The CDR3, as DNA: TGTGCCAGCAGCACCCGTTGCCGGGACACGGTATACAATGAGCAGTTCTTC. As protein: CASSTRCRDTVYNEQFF. Together with reference TRBV7-4 and TRBJ2-1, the CDR3 gives the full variable domain: GAGVSQSPRYKVAKRGRDVALRCDSISGHVTLYWYRQTLGQGSEVLTYSQSDAQRDKSGRPSGRFSAERPERSVSTLKIQRTEQGDSAVYLCASSTRCRDTVYNEQFFGPGTRLTVL.